The entry below describes one T cell receptor (beta chain). These data are taken from a study of blood T cell repertoires in COVID-19. CDR1 and CDR2 from the germline V gene are SQVTM and ANQGSEA. This CDR3 comprises 14 residues. J lost 5 bases, V lost 3 bases, and 8 bases had no gene match. Generated by immunoSEQ multiplex PCR, the TCRdb table keeps only in-frame clones and is missing some. The sample includes some 490,000 clones, 80% to 90% of them seen just once. The sequence was obtained from a woman aged 55-70 years who had recovered from COVID-19. The sequenced material came from PBMCs or T cells enriched from blood (not recorded which). The V call is TRBV29-1, the J call TRBJ1-1, with 8 bases fitting TRBD1. The CDR3 coding sequence is TGCAGCGTTGAGTCCGGACAGGGAAGAACTGAAGCTTTCTTT. It translates to CSVESGQGRTEAFF.